The 25 T cell receptor beta chains below all came from one sample that was sequenced in a study of blood T cell repertoires in COVID-19. Here immunoSEQ multiplex PCR was the method, and the copy in TCRdb shows in-frame clones only, minus some. Of 250,000 to 300,000 clones in the sample, 89% are singletons; the top ten hold around 12%. Sequenced: peripheral blood. These receptors originate from a woman in her sixties with acute or convalescent COVID-19.

With respect to this clone: Other DNA sequences within the sample encode an identical CDR3. J is TRBJ1-1 and V is TRBV4-3; 9 bases are a match to TRBD1. V lost 4 bases, J lost 1 base, and 4 bases stayed unmatched. This CDR3 region has 15 residues. CDR1 and CDR2 from the germline V gene are LGHNA and YSLEER. Here the CDR3 reads CASSPRQGGNTEAFF. DNA of the CDR3: TGCGCCAGCAGCCCCCGACAGGGGGGGAACACTGAAGCTTTCTTT.

The rearrangement joins TRBV18 to TRBJ1-2, with D unresolved. Germline V CDR1 and CDR2: KGHSH, LQKENI. V lost 3 bases to trimming and J lost 0 bases, with 11 bases between them. This CDR3 spans 15 amino acids. The CDR3 region has the DNA TGTGCCAGCTCACCCACTCCCGAGACTAACTATGGCTACACCTTC. Its protein product is CASSPTPETNYGYTF.

This clone was found a few times. The chain couples TRBV2 to TRBJ1-5; TRBD1 aligns across 9 bases. The ends lost 3 bases at V and 4 bases at J; junction bases unmatched: 4. Germline V gives CDR1 SNHLY, CDR2 FYNNEI. CDR3 length: 15 residues. This CDR3 reads CASSEDRGFNQPQHF. CDR3 DNA sequence: TGTGCCAGCAGTGAGGACAGGGGCTTTAATCAGCCCCAGCATTTT.

V and J are TRBV29-1 and TRBJ2-3; D perhaps matches TRBD2 (6 bases). The CDR3 is made up of 16 amino acids. In germline, CDR1 is SQVTM, CDR2 ANQGSEA. Trimming removed 6 bases at V and 6 bases at J, with 25 bases between. CDR3 in DNA: TGCAGCGTGGAAACCGGGGACTCGCGAGCCCCCGATACGCAGTATTTT. Its translation: CSVETGDSRAPDTQYF.

The chain recombines TRBV5-1 with TRBJ1-4, with 11 bases matching TRBD1. This CDR3 is 17 amino acids long. V lost 4 bases and J lost 5; bases outside the gene matches: 10. CDR1 is SGHRS and CDR2 is YFSETQ in the germline V gene. The CDR3 region has the DNA TGCGCCAGCAGCCTCGGACAGGGGGCCCAACTCAATGAAAAACTGTTTTTT. As protein: CASSLGQGAQLNEKLFF.

The V call is TRBV6-2 or TRBV6-3, the J call TRBJ2-3; TRBD2 matches 15 bases. Germline values: CDR1 MNHEY, CDR2 SVGEGT. After removal of 4 bases from V and 4 bases from J, the junction contained 3 bases not matched to a gene. This CDR3 comprises 16 residues. The CDR3 reads CASSSGTSGGPDTQYF. The DNA for the CDR3 is TGTGCCAGCAGTTCCGGGACTAGCGGGGGGCCAGATACGCAGTATTTT.

The CDR3: CASSLYTDTQYF. Written as DNA, the CDR3 is TGTGCCAGCAGCTTATACACAGATACGCAGTATTTT. This rearrangement joins TRBV12-3 or TRBV12-4 to TRBJ2-3; D is ambiguous. Between the trimmed V and J ends, which lost 6 bases and 2 bases, there was a span of 6 bases. The CDR3 length is 12 residues.

The chain uses TRBV7-2 and TRBJ2-5, with 9 positions matching TRBD2. Germline V gene data show CDR1 as SGHTA and CDR2 as FQGNSA. V lost 5 bases and J lost 5; bases outside the gene matches: 12. This CDR3 region has 16 residues. The CDR3 here is CASSKYPAGGPETQYF. The CDR3 bases are TGTGCCAGCAGCAAATATCCTGCGGGGGGGCCTGAGACCCAGTACTTC.

In the case of this clone: Additional DNA sequences in this sample encode the identical CDR3. The rearrangement joins TRBV5-1 to TRBJ2-1, with TRBD2 matching over 7 bases. CDR1 is SGHRS, CDR2 YFSETQ, per germline. The length of the CDR3 is 13 residues. The ends lost 4 bases at V and 10 bases at J; junction bases unmatched: 8. CDR3 loop: CASSDPGREEQFF. The CDR3 DNA reads TGCGCCAGCAGCGACCCTGGGAGGGAAGAGCAGTTCTTC.

The rearrangement joins TRBV20-1 to TRBJ1-1; D not certain. Trimming took 6 bases from V and 4 from J, leaving 6 bases between them. Germline V lookup: CDR1 DFQATT, CDR2 SNEGSKA (reference sequence). The CDR3 runs 10 residues. CDR3 amino acids: CSAGVTEAFF. Here the CDR3 DNA reads TGCAGTGCCGGAGTCACTGAAGCTTTCTTT.

The chain joins TRBV6-5 to TRBJ2-2; 7 nucleotides agree with TRBD1. Germline V gene data show CDR1 as MNHEY and CDR2 as SVGAGI. The CDR3 spans 15 residues. J gave up 4 bases and V 5 bases, and 7 bases lay outside the gene matches. The CDR3, as DNA: TGTGCCAGCAGTACCCGACAGGGCACCACCGGGGAGCTGTTTTTT. Residues: CASSTRQGTTGELFF.

This clone was seen more than once but under ten times. This sequence joins TRBV28 and TRBJ1-1, with a weak D call TRBD1 (5 bases). The CDR3 spans 15 residues. Trimming took off 2 bases at V and 6 bases at J, with 16 bases between the two ends. The germline V gene encodes CDR1 MDHEN and CDR2 SYDVKM. The CDR3 protein is CASSLNQGRSAEAFF. For the CDR3, the DNA is TGTGCCAGCAGTTTAAATCAGGGAAGGTCGGCTGAAGCTTTCTTT.

In this sample, this clone turned up a few times. Distinct nucleotide sequences in the sample also encode this CDR3. V is TRBV28 and J is TRBJ1-2; D not certain. CDR3 length: 12 residues. V was trimmed by 4 bases and J by 3 bases, leaving 6 bases between them. Germline CDR1 reads MDHEN; CDR2 reads SYDVKM. The CDR3 DNA is TGTGCCAGCAGTTCTACAGACTATGGCTACACCTTC. Protein: CASSSTDYGYTF.

The sample holds one count of this clone. The chain employs TRBV19 and TRBJ1-6, with D unresolved. V lost 4 bases, J lost 8 bases, and 12 bases lay in between. The germline gives CDR1 LNHDA, CDR2 SQIVND (reference sequence). This CDR3 has 14 amino acids. CDR3 sequence: CASSKDPFDSPLHF. For the CDR3, the DNA is TGTGCCAGTAGTAAAGACCCTTTTGATTCACCCCTCCACTTT. Variable domain in full (rest from reference TRBV19 and TRBJ1-6): DGGITQSPKYLFRKEGQNVTLSCEQNLNHDAMYWYRQDPGQGLRLIYYSQIVNDFQKGDIAEGYSVSREKKESFPLTVTSAQKNPTAFYLCASSKDPFDSPLHFGNGTRLTVT.

This sequence joins TRBV7-2 and TRBJ2-7; D uncertain. Trimming left V 1 base short and J 5 bases short, with 15 bases between. The CDR3 has 15 residues. The germline V gene encodes CDR1 SGHTA and CDR2 FQGNSA. The CDR3 reads CASSLVSAARNEQYF. The CDR3 region has the DNA TGTGCCAGCAGCTTAGTCTCGGCGGCGAGGAACGAGCAGTACTTC.

The chain has TRBV9 and TRBJ2-3; 8 nucleotides match TRBD1. Germline V gene data show CDR1 as SGDLS and CDR2 as YYNGEE. This CDR3 spans 18 amino acids. V trimming: 0 bases; J trimming: 0 bases; junction bases outside the gene matches: 9. The CDR3 DNA is TGTGCCAGCAGCGTAGACGATTTTGGACAGGGAAGCACAGATACGCAGTATTTT. It codes for CASSVDDFGQGSTDTQYF.

The chain joins TRBV7-2 to TRBJ1-6, with unresolved D. V was clipped by 0 bases and J by 0 bases, with 12 bases between them. CDR1 is SGHTA and CDR2 is FQGNSA in the germline V gene. This CDR3 is 18 amino acids long. The DNA for the CDR3 is TGTGCCAGCAGCTTAGCGTCCGGGAGCAGCTCCTATAATTCACCCCTCCACTTT. Translating gives CASSLASGSSSYNSPLHF.

This clone was recorded a few times. This chain connects TRBV11-2 to TRBJ2-1, with 9 bases aligning to TRBD2. V gave up 4 bases and J gave up 5 bases; unmatched junction bases: 6. The CDR3 is made up of 15 amino acids. Germline V gives CDR1 SGHAT, CDR2 FQNNGV. The CDR3 bases are TGTGCCAGCAGCTCCCTAGCGGGATTACACAATGAGCAGTTCTTC. It is translated as CASSSLAGLHNEQFF.

The chain has TRBV5-1 and TRBJ2-5; 8 bases fit TRBD1. There are 15 residues in the CDR3. Per germline, CDR1 SGHRS and CDR2 YFSETQ. Germline trimming cut 0 bases from V and 4 bases from J; bases unmatched to any gene: 5. The CDR3 protein is CASSLGGRGPETQYF. In DNA form, the CDR3 reads TGCGCCAGCAGCTTGGGCGGCAGGGGGCCAGAGACCCAGTACTTC.

The chain has TRBV18 and TRBJ1-2; possible D gene TRBD1, 5 bases. Germline loops: CDR1 KGHSH, CDR2 LQKENI. This CDR3 has 14 residues. The V and J ends lost 2 bases and 4 bases respectively, with 11 bases between them. CDR3 DNA sequence: TGTGCCAGCTCACCAGGCAGGGATACCTATGGCTACACCTTC. Encoded protein: CASSPGRDTYGYTF. Combining the CDR3 with reference TRBV18 and TRBJ1-2 gives the whole variable domain NAGVMQNPRHLVRRRGQEARLRCSPMKGHSHVYWYRQLPEEGLKFMVYLQKENIIDESGMPKERFSAEFPKEGPSILRIQQVVRGDSAAYFCASSPGRDTYGYTFGSGTRLTVV.

The chain joins TRBV10-1 to TRBJ2-7, with TRBD2 as a possible D gene (7 bases). V lost 0 bases to trimming and J lost 4 bases, with 22 bases between them. The CDR3 spans 18 residues. The germline V gene has CDR1 WNHNN and CDR2 SYGVQD (reference sequence). This CDR3 reads CASSESSHEGGESYEQYF. DNA for the CDR3: TGCGCCAGCAGTGAGTCTTCCCACGAAGGGGGGGAATCTTACGAGCAGTACTTC.

This sequence joins TRBV28 and TRBJ2-7; the match to TRBD2 covers 9 bases. The trim removed 5 bases at V and 6 bases at J, leaving 11 bases unmatched. This CDR3 spans 15 amino acids. Germline V gene sequence: CDR1 MDHEN, CDR2 SYDVKM. The CDR3 spells CASSASGRNMGEQYF. CDR3 in DNA: TGTGCCAGCAGTGCAAGCGGGAGGAACATGGGCGAGCAGTACTTC.

This CDR3 is CASSRLAGGDLSTDTQYF. The CDR3 DNA reads TGCGCCAGCAGCCGACTAGCGGGGGGGGACCTAAGCACAGATACGCAGTATTTT. The chain has TRBV4-1 and TRBJ2-3, with 14 bases fitting TRBD2. V was pared by 4 bases and J by 0 bases, with 6 bases of the junction left unmatched. Germline loops: CDR1 MGHRA, CDR2 YSYEKL. The CDR3 extends over 18 amino acids.

This clone has only one observation. V is TRBV6-4 and J is TRBJ2-1; no clear D. Germline V gene sequence: CDR1 MRHNA, CDR2 SNTAGT. The V end lost 8 bases, the J end lost 1 base, and 12 bases lay between the germline ends. This CDR3 comprises 14 residues. CDR3 DNA: TGTGCCAGCTCCGCTACGGGTTCCTACAATGAGCAGTTCTTC. Its translation: CASSATGSYNEQFF.

The chain employs TRBV22-1 and TRBJ2-1; TRBD1, the table's D call, was not compared with the DNA. TRBV22-1 is a pseudogene. This CDR3 is 17 amino acids long. This chain's CDR3 is CPGSSRRRDSLNGEQFF. The CDR3 DNA reads TGTCCTGGGAGCTCCAGACGCCGGGACAGTCTAAACGGGGAGCAGTTCTTC.